These 11 T cell receptor beta chains were sequenced from one sample in a study of cytomegalovirus exposure and HLA in healthy donors. PCR was performed using 60 Vbeta and 13 Jbeta primers. Sequencing was performed with immunoSEQ multiplex PCR; in TCRdb, only in-frame clones are kept and a portion is missing. Its clone listing holds 75,000 to 80,000 clones. What was sequenced was PBMCs. The receptors stem from a man younger than 35 in good health and CMV-seropositive.

The chain recombines TRBV29-1 with TRBJ2-7, with 7 bases that match TRBD1. The CDR3 covers 13 residues. V was clipped by 6 bases and J by 1 base; unmatched bases: 6. CDR1 is SQVTM, CDR2 ANQGSEA, per germline. This chain's CDR3 is CSVQGTDSYEQYF. The CDR3 region has the DNA TGCAGCGTCCAAGGGACAGATTCCTACGAGCAGTACTTC.

CDR3 region: CAWSLFRDRASYEQYF. CDR3 DNA: TGTGCCTGGTCTCTTTTCCGGGACAGGGCCTCCTACGAGCAGTACTTC. J is TRBJ2-7 and V is TRBV30; the match to TRBD1 covers 9 bases. Germline CDR1 GTSNPN, CDR2 SVGIG (reference sequence). J lost 0 bases, V lost 5 bases, and 11 bases had no gene match. This CDR3 has 16 residues.

J is TRBJ2-7 and V is TRBV7-9; D gene unclear. The CDR3 has 17 amino acids. V was pared by 0 bases and J by 2 bases, with 17 bases between. From germline, CDR1 is SEHNR and CDR2 FQNEAQ (reference sequence). The CDR3 protein is CASSLARAESYTYEQYF. CDR3 DNA sequence: TGTGCCAGCAGCTTAGCGCGCGCGGAGTCTTACACCTACGAGCAGTACTTC.

V usage is TRBV6-5 and J usage is TRBJ2-7; maybe TRBD1 (6 bases). The CDR3 is 12 amino acids. The germline V and J ends were trimmed by 7 bases and 8 bases, with 15 bases remaining between them. Looked up from germline, CDR1 is MNHEY and CDR2 is SVGAGI. In DNA, the CDR3 is TGTGCCAGCACGACAGGAGTGCGCAAGCAGTACTTC. It encodes CASTTGVRKQYF.

The CDR3 region is CASSFEANSPLHF. The DNA of the CDR3 is TGTGCCAGCAGCTTTGAAGCGAATTCACCCCTCCACTTT. This chain connects TRBV7-3 to TRBJ1-6; D uncertain. Trimming removed 3 bases from V and 7 bases from J, with 7 bases in between. Germline CDR1 is SGHTA and CDR2 is FQGTGA. The CDR3 is 13 residues long.

V gene TRBV10-3 combines with J gene TRBJ2-1; 9 nucleotides agree with TRBD2. CDR3 length equals 15 residues. With 2 bases clipped from V and 3 bases from J, the junction kept 2 bases outside the gene matches. Germline lookup yields CDR1 ENHRY and CDR2 SYGVKD. The CDR3 DNA reads as TGTGCCATCAGTGAGAGAGCGGGGGGCTACAATGAGCAGTTCTTC. Encoded protein: CAISERAGGYNEQFF.

The rearrangement links TRBV6-6 to TRBJ1-2; D is ambiguous. In germline, CDR1 is MNHNY, CDR2 SVGAGI (reference sequence). V was cut by 5 bases and J by 2 bases, with 6 bases left in between. The CDR3 runs to 12 residues. The CDR3 region has the DNA TGTGCCAGCAGTACGAGAAACTATGGCTACACCTTC. Protein product: CASSTRNYGYTF.

This sequence joins TRBV18 and TRBJ1-1, with D possibly TRBD1 on 6 matching bases. Trimming took 1 base from V and 6 from J, leaving 9 bases between them. The CDR3 sequence is 13 residues long. Germline assignment: CDR1 KGHSH and CDR2 LQKENI. The CDR3 region has the DNA TGTGCCAGCTCACCACACAGGGAAGCTGAAGCTTTCTTT. Amino acid sequence: CASSPHREAEAFF.

The J gene is TRBJ2-7, the V gene TRBV5-5; weak D call: TRBD1 (5 bases). This CDR3 has 13 amino acids. CDR1 SGHKS and CDR2 YYEKEE come from the germline V gene (reference sequence). V dropped 4 bases and J dropped 4 bases, with 12 bases sitting between them. The CDR3, as DNA: TGTGCCAGCAGCCCGCAGGGTTCTTACGAGCAGTACTTC. This sequence encodes CASSPQGSYEQYF.

The V call is TRBV6-5, the J call TRBJ2-2; TRBD1 is a possible D gene (6 bases). Trimming left V 4 bases short and J 7 bases short, with 19 bases between. The CDR3 consists of 16 residues. The germline gives CDR1 MNHEY, CDR2 SVGAGI. This CDR3 is CASSWSGTLRGGELFF. CDR3 sequence (DNA): TGTGCCAGCAGTTGGTCCGGGACATTGCGAGGCGGGGAGCTGTTTTTT.

The rearrangement uses TRBV4-1 and TRBJ2-1, with 8 bases lining up with TRBD1. V shed 4 bases and J 6 bases; nucleotides not matched to a gene: 8. The V gene's germline CDR1 is MGHRA and CDR2 YSYEKL. CDR3 length: 15 residues. The CDR3 DNA follows: TGCGCCAGCAGCCGACCGGACAGGGAATCCAATGAGCAGTTCTTC. Its translation is CASSRPDRESNEQFF.